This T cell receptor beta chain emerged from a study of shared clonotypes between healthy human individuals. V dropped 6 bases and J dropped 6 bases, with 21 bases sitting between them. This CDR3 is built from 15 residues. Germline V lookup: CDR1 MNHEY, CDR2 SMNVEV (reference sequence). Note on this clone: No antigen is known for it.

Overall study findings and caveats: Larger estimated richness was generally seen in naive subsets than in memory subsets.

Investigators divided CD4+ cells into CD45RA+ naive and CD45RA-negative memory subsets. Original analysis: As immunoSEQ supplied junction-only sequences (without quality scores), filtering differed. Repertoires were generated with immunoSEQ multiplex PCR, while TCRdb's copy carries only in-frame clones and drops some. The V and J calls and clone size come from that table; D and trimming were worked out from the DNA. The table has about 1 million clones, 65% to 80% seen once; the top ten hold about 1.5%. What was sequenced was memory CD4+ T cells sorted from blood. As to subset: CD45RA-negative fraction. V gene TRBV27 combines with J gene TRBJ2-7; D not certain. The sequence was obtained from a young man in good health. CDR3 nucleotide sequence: TGTGCCAGCAGCCCAAACCTCGGGCCCAGCCCCGAGCAGTACTTC. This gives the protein CASSPNLGPSPEQYF.